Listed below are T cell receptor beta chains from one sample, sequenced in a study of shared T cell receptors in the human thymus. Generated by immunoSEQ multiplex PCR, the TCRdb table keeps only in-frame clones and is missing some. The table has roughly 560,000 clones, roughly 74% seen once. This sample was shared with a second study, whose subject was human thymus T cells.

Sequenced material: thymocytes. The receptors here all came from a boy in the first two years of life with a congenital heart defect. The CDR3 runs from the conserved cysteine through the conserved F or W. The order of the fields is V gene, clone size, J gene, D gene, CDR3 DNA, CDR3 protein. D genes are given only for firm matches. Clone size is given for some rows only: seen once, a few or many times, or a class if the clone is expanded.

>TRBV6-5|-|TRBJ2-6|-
TGTGCCAGCAGTTCCGTCGGCTCTGGGGCCAACGTCCTGACTTTC
CASSSVGSGANVLTF
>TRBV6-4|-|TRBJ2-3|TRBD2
TGTGCCAGCAGCGTCAGCGGGGTGGGGGATACGCAGTATTTT
CASSVSGVGDTQYF
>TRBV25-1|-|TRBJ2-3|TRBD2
TGTGCCAGCAGTGGGACTAGCGGGTTCACAGATACGCAGTATTTT
CASSGTSGFTDTQYF
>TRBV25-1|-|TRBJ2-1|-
TGTGCCAGCAGTGAGGGGGGACCGGCCCTGCGAAGGTACAATGAGCAGTTCTTC
CASSEGGPALRRYNEQFF
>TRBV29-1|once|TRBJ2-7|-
TGCAGCGTTGAGGACGGGCGACAGCCCTACGAGCAGTACTTC
CSVEDGRQPYEQYF
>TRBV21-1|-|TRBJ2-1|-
TGTGCCAGCAGCCTACAGGGGGCGGGGAATGAGCAGTTCTTC
CASSLQGAGNEQFF
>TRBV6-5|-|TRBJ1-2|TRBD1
TGTGCCAGCAGTCCCAAACAGGGGGCGCGAGGCTACACCTTC
CASSPKQGARGYTF
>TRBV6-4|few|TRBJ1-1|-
TGTGCCAGCAGATCAGGGGAGAAGGACACTGAAGCTTTCTTT
CASRSGEKDTEAFF
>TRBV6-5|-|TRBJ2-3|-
TGTGCCAGCAGTTATTTACAGGGATGGGGCACAGATACGCAGTATTTT
CASSYLQGWGTDTQYF
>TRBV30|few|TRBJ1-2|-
TGTGCCTGGAGTCTACCAGGGGAAAGGAGCTATGGCTACACCTTC
CAWSLPGERSYGYTF
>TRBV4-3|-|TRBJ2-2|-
TGCGCCAGCAGCCAAGGATTTAAGTACCCCGGCACCGGGGAGCTGTTTTTT
CASSQGFKYPGTGELFF
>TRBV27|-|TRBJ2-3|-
TGTGCCAGCAGTACCCAGCAGGGAATCGCAGATACGCAGTATTTT
CASSTQQGIADTQYF
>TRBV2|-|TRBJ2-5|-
TGTGCCAGCACCGGGACACTGCAAGAGACCCAGTACTTC
CASTGTLQETQYF
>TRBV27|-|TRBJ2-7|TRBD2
TGTGCCAGCAGCCTTCTCCCGGGAGGCACCTACGAGCAGTACTTC
CASSLLPGGTYEQYF
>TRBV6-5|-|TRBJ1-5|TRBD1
TGTGCCAGCAGACCCGGGACAGGGGACAATCAGCCCCAGCATTTT
CASRPGTGDNQPQHF
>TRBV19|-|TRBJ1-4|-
TGTGCCAGTAGTGCCCCGACACGGGGTATTGAAAAACTGTTTTTT
CASSAPTRGIEKLFF
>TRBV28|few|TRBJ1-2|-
TGTGCCAGCAGTTTACTGGGCCGGGATGGGGGCTACACCTTC
CASSLLGRDGGYTF
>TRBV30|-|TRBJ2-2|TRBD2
TGTGCCCAAAAGGGTTTGGCGGGGGCGAACACCGGGGAGCTGTTTTTT
CAQKGLAGANTGELFF
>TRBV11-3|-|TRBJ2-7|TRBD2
TGTGCCAGCAGCAAGCCTATAGACTCTAGCGGGAGTCCCTACGAGCAGTACTTC
CASSKPIDSSGSPYEQYF
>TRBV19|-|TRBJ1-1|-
TGTGCCAGTAGTACGCCAAAACAGGGTTTGATGACTGAAGCTTTCTTT
CASSTPKQGLMTEAFF
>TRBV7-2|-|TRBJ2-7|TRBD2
TGTGCCAGCAGCTTAGATTTGCCTAGCGGACGCTACGAGCAGTACTTC
CASSLDLPSGRYEQYF
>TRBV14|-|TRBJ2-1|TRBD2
TGTGCCAGCAGCCAAGATGGCCTAGCGGCGTCCAATGAGCAGTTCTTC
CASSQDGLAASNEQFF